This T cell receptor (beta chain) was documented in a study of T cell changes during pregnancy in multiple sclerosis. The protocol was immunoSEQ multiplex PCR, while the TCRdb copy is restricted to in-frame clones and leaves out a portion. The sample yields tens of thousands of clones, 91% seen once. V shed 5 bases, J shed 1 base, and the junction held 5 bases outside the gene matches. Germline V CDR1 and CDR2: SGHTA, FQGNSA. The CDR3 extends over 14 amino acids. The rearrangement links TRBV7-2 to TRBJ2-7; 7 bases agree with TRBD2. This specimen consisted of CD8+ T cells from peripheral blood mononuclear cells, obtained before pregnancy. The sequence derives from a female donor with multiple sclerosis, enrolled in a pregnancy study. The CDR3 loop reads CASSPSGASYEQYF. CDR3 bases: TGTGCCAGCAGCCCCAGCGGGGCTTCCTACGAGCAGTACTTC.